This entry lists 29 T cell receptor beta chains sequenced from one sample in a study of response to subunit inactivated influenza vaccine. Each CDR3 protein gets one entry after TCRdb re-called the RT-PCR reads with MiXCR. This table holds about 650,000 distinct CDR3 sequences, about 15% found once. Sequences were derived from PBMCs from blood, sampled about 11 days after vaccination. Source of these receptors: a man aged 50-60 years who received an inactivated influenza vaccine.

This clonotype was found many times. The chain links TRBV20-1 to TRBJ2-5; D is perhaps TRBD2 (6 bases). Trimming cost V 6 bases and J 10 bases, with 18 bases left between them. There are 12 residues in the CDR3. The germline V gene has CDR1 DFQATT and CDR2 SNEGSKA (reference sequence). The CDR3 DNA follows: TGCAGTGCCCCTGGGACTCCCGAGGGCCAGTACTTC. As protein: CSAPGTPEGQYF.

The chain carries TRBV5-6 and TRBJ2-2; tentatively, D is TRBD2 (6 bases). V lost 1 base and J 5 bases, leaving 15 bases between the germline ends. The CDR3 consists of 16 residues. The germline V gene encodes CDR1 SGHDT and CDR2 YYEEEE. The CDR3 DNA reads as TGTGCCAGCAGCTTGTATACCGGGGGAGGTACCGGGGAGCTGTTTTTT. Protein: CASSLYTGGGTGELFF.

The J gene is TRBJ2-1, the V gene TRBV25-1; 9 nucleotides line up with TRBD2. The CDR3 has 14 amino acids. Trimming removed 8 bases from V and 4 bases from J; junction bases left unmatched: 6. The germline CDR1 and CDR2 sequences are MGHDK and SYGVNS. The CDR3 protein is CASRMAGGYNEQFF. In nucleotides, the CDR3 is TGTGCCAGCCGAATGGCGGGGGGGTACAATGAGCAGTTCTTC.

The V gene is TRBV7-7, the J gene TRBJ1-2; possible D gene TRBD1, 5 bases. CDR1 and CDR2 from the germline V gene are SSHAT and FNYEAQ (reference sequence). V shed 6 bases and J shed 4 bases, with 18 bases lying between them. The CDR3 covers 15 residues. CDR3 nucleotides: TGTGCCAGCAGACCCTTTTCGGGGCCAGGCTATGGCTACACCTTC. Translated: CASRPFSGPGYGYTF.

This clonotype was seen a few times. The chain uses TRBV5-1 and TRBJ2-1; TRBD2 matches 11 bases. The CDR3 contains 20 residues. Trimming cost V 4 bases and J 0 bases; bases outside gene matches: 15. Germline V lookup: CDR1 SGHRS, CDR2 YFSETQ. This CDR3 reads CASSPLPASGGPSSYNEQFF. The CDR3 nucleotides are TGCGCCAGCAGCCCGCTCCCGGCTAGCGGGGGGCCGAGCTCCTACAATGAGCAGTTCTTC. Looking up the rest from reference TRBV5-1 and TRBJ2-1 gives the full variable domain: KAGVTQTPRYLIKTRGQQVTLSCSPISGHRSVSWYQQTPGQGLQFLFEYFSETQRNKGNFPGRFSGRQFSNSRSEMNVSTLELGDSALYLCASSPLPASGGPSSYNEQFFGPGTRLTVL.

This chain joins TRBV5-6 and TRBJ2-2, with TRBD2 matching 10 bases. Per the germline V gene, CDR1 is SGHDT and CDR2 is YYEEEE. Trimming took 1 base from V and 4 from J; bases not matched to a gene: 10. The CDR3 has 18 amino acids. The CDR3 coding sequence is TGTGCCAGCAGCTTGTCCGATCCCGGGACTAGCGCCACCGGGGAGCTGTTTTTT. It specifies CASSLSDPGTSATGELFF. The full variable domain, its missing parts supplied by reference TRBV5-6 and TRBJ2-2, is DAGVTQSPTHLIKTRGQQVTLRCSPKSGHDTVSWYQQALGQGPQFIFQYYEEEERQRGNFPDRFSGHQFPNYSSELNVNALLLGDSALYLCASSLSDPGTSATGELFFGEGSRLTVL.

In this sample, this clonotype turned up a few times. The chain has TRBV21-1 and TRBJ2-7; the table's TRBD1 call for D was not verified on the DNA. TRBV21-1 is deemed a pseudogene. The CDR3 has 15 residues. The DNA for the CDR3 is TGTGCCAGCAGCAAAGTAGACAGGGTCGCCTACGAGCAGTACTTC. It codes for CASSKVDRVAYEQYF.

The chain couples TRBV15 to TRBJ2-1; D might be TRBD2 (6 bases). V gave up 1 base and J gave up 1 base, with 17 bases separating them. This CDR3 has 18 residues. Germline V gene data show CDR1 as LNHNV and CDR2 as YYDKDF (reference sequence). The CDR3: CATSRAPPGGASYNEQFF. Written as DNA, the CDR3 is TGTGCCACCAGCAGAGCTCCTCCCGGGGGAGCGTCCTACAATGAGCAGTTCTTC.

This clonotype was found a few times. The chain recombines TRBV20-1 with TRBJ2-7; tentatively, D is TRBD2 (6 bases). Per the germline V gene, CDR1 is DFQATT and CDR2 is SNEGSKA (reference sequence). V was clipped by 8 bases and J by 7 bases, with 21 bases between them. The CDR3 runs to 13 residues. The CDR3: CSSPDYARGEQYF. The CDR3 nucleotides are TGCAGTAGCCCGGACTACGCCCGAGGAGAGCAGTACTTC.

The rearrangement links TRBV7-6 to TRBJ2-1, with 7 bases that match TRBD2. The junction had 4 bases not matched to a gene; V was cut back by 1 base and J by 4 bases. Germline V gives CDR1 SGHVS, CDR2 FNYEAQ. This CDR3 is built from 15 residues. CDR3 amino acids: CASSLDGGTYNEQFF. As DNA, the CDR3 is TGTGCCAGCAGCTTAGACGGGGGGACGTACAATGAGCAGTTCTTC.

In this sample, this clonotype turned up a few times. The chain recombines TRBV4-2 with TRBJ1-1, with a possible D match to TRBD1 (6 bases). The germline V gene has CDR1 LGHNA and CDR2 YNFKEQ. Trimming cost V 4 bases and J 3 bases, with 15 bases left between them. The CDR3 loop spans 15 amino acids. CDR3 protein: CASSPQYREYTEAFF. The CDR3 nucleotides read TGTGCCAGCAGCCCCCAGTACAGGGAATACACTGAAGCTTTCTTT.

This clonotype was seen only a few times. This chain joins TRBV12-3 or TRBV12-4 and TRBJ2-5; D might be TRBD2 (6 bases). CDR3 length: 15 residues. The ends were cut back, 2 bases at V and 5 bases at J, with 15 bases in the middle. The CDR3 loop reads CASSLNGGRRETQYF. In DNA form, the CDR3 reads TGTGCCAGCAGTTTAAACGGGGGTCGCCGGGAGACCCAGTACTTC.

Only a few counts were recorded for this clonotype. CDR3 amino acids: CASSFERGGNYEQYF. DNA of the CDR3: TGTGCCAGCAGTTTCGAGAGGGGGGGTAATTACGAGCAGTACTTC. The chain links TRBV12-3 or TRBV12-4 to TRBJ2-7; D possibly corresponds to TRBD2 (7 bases). The CDR3 is 15 amino acids. The V end lost 3 bases, the J end lost 4 bases, and 16 bases lay between the germline ends.

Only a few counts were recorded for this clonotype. The CDR3 reads CSASIVVGISTDTQYF. CDR3 bases: TGCAGTGCTAGTATTGTGGTGGGAATTAGCACAGATACGCAGTATTTT. This chain joins TRBV20-1 and TRBJ2-3, with D unresolved. The CDR3 is 16 amino acids. The V end was cut by 3 bases, the J end by 0 bases, with 16 bases between. Germline lookup yields CDR1 DFQATT and CDR2 SNEGSKA (reference sequence).

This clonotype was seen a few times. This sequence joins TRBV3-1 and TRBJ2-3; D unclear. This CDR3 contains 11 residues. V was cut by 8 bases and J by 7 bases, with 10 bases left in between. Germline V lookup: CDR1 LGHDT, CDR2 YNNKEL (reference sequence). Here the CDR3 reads CASGVLNTQYF. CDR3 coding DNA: TGTGCCAGCGGGGTTCTAAATACGCAGTATTTT.

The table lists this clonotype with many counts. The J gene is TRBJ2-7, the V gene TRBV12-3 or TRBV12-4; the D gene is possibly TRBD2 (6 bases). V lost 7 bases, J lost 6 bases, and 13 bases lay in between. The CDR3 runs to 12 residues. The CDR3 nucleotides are TGTGCCAGCAAGGGAGGACTTGGCGAGCAGTACTTC. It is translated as CASKGGLGEQYF.

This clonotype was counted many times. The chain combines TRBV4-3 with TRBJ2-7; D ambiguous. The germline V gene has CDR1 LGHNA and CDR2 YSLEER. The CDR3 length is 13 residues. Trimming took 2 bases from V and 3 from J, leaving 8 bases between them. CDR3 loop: CASSQNLGYEQYF. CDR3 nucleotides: TGCGCCAGCAGCCAAAATCTAGGCTACGAGCAGTACTTC.

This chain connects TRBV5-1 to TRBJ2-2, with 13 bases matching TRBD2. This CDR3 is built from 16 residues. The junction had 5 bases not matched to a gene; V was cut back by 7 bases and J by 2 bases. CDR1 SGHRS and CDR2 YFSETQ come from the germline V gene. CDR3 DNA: TGCGCCAGCGGCGGACTAGCGGGAGAAAACACCGGGGAGCTGTTTTTT. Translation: CASGGLAGENTGELFF.

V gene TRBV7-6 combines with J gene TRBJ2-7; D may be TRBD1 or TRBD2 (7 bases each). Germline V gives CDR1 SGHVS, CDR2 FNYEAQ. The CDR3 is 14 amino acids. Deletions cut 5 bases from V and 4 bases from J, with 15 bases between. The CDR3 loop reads CASSPQGGKYEQYF. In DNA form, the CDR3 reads TGTGCCAGCAGCCCGCAGGGGGGGAAGTACGAGCAGTACTTC.

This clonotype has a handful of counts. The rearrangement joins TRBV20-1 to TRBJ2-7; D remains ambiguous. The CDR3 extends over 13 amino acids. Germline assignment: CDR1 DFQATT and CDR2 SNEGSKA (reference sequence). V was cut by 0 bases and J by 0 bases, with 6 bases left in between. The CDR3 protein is CSARDTPSYEQYF. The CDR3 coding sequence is TGCAGTGCTAGAGATACCCCCTCCTACGAGCAGTACTTC.

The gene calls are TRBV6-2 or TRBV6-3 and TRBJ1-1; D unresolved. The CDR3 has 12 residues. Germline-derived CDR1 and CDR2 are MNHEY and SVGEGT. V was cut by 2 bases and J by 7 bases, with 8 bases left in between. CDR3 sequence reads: CASSYPLLEAFF. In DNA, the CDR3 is TGTGCCAGCAGTTACCCTCTTCTTGAAGCTTTCTTT.

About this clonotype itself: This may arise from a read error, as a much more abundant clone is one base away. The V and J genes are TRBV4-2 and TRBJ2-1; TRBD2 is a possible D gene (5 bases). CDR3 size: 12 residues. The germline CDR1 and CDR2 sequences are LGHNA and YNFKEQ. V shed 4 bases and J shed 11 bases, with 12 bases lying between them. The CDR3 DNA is TGTGCCAGCAGCCGGTCCGGGGAGCAGCAGTTCTTC. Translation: CASSRSGEQQFF.

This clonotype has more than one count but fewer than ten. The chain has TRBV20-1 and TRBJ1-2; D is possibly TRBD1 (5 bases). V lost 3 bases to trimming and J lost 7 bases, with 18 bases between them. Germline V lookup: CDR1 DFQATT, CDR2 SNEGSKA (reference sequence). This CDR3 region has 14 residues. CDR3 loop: CSASPPGTHRGYTF. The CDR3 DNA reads TGCAGTGCTAGTCCCCCCGGGACCCACCGTGGCTACACCTTC.

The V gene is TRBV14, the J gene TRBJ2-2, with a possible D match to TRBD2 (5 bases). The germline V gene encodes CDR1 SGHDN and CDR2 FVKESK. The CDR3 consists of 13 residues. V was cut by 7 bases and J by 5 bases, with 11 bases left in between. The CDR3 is CASNRGLTGELFF. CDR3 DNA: TGTGCCAGCAACCGGGGATTAACCGGGGAGCTGTTTTTT.

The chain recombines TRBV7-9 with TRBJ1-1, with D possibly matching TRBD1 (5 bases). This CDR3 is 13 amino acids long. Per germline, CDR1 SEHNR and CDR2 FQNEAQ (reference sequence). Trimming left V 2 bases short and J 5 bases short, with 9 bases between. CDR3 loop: CASSLMGETEAFF. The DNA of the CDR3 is TGTGCCAGCAGCTTAATGGGGGAAACTGAAGCTTTCTTT.

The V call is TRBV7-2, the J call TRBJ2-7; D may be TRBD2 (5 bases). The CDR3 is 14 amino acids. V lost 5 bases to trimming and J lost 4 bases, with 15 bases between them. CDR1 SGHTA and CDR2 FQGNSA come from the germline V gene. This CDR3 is CASSAAAGMYEQYF. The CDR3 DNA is TGTGCCAGCAGCGCCGCGGCCGGGATGTACGAGCAGTACTTC. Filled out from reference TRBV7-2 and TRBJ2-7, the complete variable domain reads GAGVSQSPSNKVTEKGKDVELRCDPISGHTALYWYRQSLGQGLEFLIYFQGNSAPDKSGLPSDRFSAERTGGSVSTLTIQRTQQEDSAVYLCASSAAAGMYEQYFGPGTRLTVT.

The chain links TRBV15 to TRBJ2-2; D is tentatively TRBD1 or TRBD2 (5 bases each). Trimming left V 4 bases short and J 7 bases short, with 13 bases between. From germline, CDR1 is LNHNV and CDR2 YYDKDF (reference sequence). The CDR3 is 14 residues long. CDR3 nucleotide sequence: TGTGCCACCAGCACTGGGGGATTGGGCGGGGAGCTGTTTTTT. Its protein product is CATSTGGLGGELFF.

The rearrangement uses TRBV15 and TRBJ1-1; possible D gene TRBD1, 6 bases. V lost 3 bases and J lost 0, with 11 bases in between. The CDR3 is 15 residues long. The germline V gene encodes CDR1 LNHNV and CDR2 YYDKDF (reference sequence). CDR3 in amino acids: CATSSERTVNTEAFF. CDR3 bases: TGTGCCACCAGCAGTGAGAGGACAGTGAACACTGAAGCTTTCTTT.

The CDR3 protein is CASSLGRGLLYNEQFF. Here the CDR3 DNA reads TGTGCCAGCAGTTTGGGCAGGGGGCTCCTCTACAATGAGCAGTTCTTC. The genes are TRBV28 and TRBJ2-1; TRBD1 aligns across 8 bases. From germline, CDR1 is MDHEN and CDR2 SYDVKM. Trimming removed 3 bases from V and 3 bases from J; junction bases left unmatched: 7. CDR3 length: 16 amino acids. The full variable domain, with the rest looked up from reference TRBV28 and TRBJ2-1, is DVKVTQSSRYLVKRTGEKVFLECVQDMDHENMFWYRQDPGLGLRLIYFSYDVKMKEKGDIPEGYSVSREKKERFSLILESASTNQTSMYLCASSLGRGLLYNEQFFGPGTRLTVL.